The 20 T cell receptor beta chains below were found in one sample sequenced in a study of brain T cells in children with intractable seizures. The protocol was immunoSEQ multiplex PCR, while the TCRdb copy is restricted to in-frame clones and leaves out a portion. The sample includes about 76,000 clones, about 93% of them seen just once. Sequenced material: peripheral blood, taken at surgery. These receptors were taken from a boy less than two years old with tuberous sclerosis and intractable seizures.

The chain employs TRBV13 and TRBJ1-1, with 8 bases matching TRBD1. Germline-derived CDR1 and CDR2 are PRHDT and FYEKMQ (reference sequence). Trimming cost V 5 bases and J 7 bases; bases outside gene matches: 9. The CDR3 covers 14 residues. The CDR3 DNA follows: TGTGCCAGCAGCGACGGACAGGGAAGGAATGAAGCTTTCTTT. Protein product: CASSDGQGRNEAFF.

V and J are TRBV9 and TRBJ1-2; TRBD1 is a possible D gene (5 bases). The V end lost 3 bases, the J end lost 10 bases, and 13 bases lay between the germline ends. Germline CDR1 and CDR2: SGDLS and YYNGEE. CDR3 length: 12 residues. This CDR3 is CASSAWDHPYTF. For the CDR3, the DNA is TGTGCCAGCAGCGCGTGGGACCACCCCTACACCTTC.

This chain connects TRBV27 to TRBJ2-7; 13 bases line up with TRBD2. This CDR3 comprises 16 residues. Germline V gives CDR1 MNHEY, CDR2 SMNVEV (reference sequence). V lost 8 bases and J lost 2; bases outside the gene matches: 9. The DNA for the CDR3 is TGTGCCAGCGGACTAGCGGGAGTTCTCGGCCCCTACGAGCAGTACTTC. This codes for CASGLAGVLGPYEQYF.

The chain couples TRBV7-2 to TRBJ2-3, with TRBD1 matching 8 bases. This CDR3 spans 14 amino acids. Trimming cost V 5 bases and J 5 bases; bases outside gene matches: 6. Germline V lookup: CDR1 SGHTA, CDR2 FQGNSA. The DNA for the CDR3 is TGTGCCAGCAGCCGGGACAGGATGGGAGATACGCAGTATTTT. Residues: CASSRDRMGDTQYF.

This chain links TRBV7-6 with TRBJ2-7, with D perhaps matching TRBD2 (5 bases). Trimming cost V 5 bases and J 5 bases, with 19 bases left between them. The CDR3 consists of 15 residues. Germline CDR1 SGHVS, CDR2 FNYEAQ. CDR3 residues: CASSPFGGLRDEQYF. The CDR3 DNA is TGTGCCAGCAGCCCGTTTGGCGGGTTGAGGGACGAGCAGTACTTC.

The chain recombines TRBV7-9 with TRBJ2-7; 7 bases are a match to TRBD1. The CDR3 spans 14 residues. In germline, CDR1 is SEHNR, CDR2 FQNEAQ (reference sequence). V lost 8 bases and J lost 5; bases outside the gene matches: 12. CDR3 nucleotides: TGTGCCAGCGCTGGGGGTCAGGGGGTCCACGAGCAGTACTTC. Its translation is CASAGGQGVHEQYF.

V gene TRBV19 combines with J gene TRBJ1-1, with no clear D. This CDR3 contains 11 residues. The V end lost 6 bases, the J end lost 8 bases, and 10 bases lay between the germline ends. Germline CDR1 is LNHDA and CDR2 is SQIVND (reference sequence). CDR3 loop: CASRDRREAFF. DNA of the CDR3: TGTGCCAGTAGGGACCGAAGAGAAGCTTTCTTT.

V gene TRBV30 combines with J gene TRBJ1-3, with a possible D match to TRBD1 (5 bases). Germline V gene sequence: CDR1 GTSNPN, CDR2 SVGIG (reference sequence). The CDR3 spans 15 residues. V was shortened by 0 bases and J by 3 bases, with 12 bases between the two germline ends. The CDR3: CAWSVRGPNGNTIYF. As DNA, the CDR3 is TGTGCCTGGAGTGTACGGGGCCCGAATGGAAACACCATATATTTT.

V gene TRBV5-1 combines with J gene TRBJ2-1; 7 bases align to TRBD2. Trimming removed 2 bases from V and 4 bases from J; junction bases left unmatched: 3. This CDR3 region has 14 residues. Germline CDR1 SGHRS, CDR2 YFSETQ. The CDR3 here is CASSFGGIYNEQFF. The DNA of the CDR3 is TGCGCCAGCAGCTTCGGGGGGATTTACAATGAGCAGTTCTTC.

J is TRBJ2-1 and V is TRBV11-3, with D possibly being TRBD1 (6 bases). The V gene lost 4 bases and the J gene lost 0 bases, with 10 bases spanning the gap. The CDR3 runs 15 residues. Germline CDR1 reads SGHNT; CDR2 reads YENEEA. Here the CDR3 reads CASSSGASSYNEQFF. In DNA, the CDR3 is TGTGCCAGCAGCTCAGGGGCGAGCTCCTACAATGAGCAGTTCTTC.

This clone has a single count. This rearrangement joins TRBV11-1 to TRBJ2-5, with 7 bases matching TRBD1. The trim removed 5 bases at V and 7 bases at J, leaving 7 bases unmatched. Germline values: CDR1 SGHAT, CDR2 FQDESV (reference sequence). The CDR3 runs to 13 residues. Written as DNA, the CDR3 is TGTGCCAGCAGCAGACAGGGTAGGGGGACCCAGTACTTC. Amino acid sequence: CASSRQGRGTQYF.

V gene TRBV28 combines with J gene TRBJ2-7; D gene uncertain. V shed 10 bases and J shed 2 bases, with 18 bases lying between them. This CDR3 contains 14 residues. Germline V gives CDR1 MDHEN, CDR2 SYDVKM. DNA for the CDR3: TGTGCCACCCACCCGTCTGGCTACACCTACGAGCAGTACTTC. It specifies CATHPSGYTYEQYF.

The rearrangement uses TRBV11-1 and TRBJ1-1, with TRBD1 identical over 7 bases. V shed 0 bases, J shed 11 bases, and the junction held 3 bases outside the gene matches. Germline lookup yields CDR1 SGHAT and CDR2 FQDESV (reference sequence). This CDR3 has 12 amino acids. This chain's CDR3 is CASSLAPTGAFF. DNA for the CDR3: TGTGCCAGCAGCTTAGCTCCGACAGGGGCTTTCTTT.

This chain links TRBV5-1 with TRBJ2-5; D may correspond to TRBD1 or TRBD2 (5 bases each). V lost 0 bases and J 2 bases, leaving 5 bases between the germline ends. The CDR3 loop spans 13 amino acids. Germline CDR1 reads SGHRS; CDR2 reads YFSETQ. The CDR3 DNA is TGCGCCAGCAGCTTGGGGGGGCAAGAGACCCAGTACTTC. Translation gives CASSLGGQETQYF.

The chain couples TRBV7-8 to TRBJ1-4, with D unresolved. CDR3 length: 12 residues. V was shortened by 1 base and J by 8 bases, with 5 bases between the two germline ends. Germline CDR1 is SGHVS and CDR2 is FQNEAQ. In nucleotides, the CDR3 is TGTGCCAGCAGCTTAGGAGGGGAAAAACTGTTTTTT. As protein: CASSLGGEKLFF. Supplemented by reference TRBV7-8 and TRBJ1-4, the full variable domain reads GAGVSQSPRYKVAKRGQDVALRCDPISGHVSLFWYQQALGQGPEFLTYFQNEAQLDKSGLPSDRFFAERPEGSVSTLKIQRTQQEDSAVYLCASSLGGEKLFFGSGTQLSVL.

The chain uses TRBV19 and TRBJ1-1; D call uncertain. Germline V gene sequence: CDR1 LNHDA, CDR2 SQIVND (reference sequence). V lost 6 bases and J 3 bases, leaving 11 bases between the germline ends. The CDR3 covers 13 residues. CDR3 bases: TGTGCCAGTAGGCAGGTTCGGGACACTGAAGCTTTCTTT. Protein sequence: CASRQVRDTEAFF.

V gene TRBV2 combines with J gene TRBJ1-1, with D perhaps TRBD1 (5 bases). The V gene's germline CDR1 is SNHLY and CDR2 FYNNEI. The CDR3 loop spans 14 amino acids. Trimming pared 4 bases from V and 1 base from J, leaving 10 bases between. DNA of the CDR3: TGTGCCAGCAGTGCCAGGGTGGGGAACACTGAAGCTTTCTTT. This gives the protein CASSARVGNTEAFF.

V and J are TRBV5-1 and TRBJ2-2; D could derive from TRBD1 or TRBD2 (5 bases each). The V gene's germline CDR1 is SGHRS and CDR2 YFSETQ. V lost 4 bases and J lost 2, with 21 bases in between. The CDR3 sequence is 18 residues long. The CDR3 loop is CASSGRNRTPRNTGELFF. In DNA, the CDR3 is TGCGCCAGCAGCGGGAGAAACAGGACCCCCAGAAACACCGGGGAGCTGTTTTTT.

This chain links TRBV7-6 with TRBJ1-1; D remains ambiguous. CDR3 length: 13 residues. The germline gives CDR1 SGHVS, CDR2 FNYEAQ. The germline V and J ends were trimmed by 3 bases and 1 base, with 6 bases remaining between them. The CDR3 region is CASSLRRNTEAFF. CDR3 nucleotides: TGTGCCAGCAGCTTGAGGAGGAACACTGAAGCTTTCTTT.

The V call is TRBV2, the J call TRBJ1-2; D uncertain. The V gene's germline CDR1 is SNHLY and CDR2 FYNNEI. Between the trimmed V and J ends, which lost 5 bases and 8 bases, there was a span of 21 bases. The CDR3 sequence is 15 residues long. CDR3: CASSQIRASPSGYTF. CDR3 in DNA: TGTGCCAGCAGTCAAATCCGGGCCAGTCCTTCGGGCTACACCTTC.